This T cell receptor (beta chain) emerged from a study of blood T cells in healthy people across ages. Total RNA amounts of at least 6 micrograms were extracted per sample. Alongside a J-beta primer mix, a sample-barcoded 5' primer served in a second PCR lasting about 7 to 12 cycles. TCRdb reprocessed the 5' RACE reads via MiXCR and lists one record per CDR3 protein. The table lists about 640,000 distinct CDR3 sequences, under 70% of them singletons. The CDR3 extends over 15 amino acids. The germline CDR1 and CDR2 sequences are SGHRS and YFSETQ. V was trimmed by 4 bases and J by 0 bases, leaving 12 bases between them.

The genes are TRBV5-1 and TRBJ2-3; TRBD2 is a possible D gene (7 bases). The sequenced sample was blood. The source is a man aged 55 to 69 in good health. CDR3 sequence reads: CASSTGGSSTDTQYF. CDR3 coding DNA: TGCGCCAGCAGCACGGGGGGCTCTAGCACAGATACGCAGTATTTT.